Sequencing of this TCR beta chain was carried out in a study of T cells expressing NK-cell markers. In the study overall: Cells sorted as CD3+CD56+NKG2C+, CD3+CD56+NKG2C- and CD3+CD56-NKG2C+ T cells supplied the TCR beta repertoires. Among the eight sequenced donors, seven tested HCMV-seropositive and one tested seronegative.

Study-level points and caveats: A few donors likewise had their CD3+CD56-NKG2C+ fraction led by these clonotypes.

As regards this clonotype: Its specificity is not known.

Germline V gene lookup returns CDR1 SEHNR and CDR2 FQNEAQ (reference sequence). This CDR3 contains 15 residues. The cDNA for TCR beta came from 5'RACE template switching with UMIs. Reprocessing the 5' RACE reads, TCRdb reports a single entry for every CDR3 protein and omits DNA. The table lists 500,000 to 700,000 distinct CDR3 sequences, with approximately 3.5% in the top ten. This chain uses TRBV7-9 with TRBJ1-2; TCRdb picks TRBD1, but there is no DNA to check that call. The TCR was taken from a man aged 18 to 29 in good health. What was sequenced was blood T cells: a sorted CD56 or NKG2C T cell subset, CD4+ or CD8+ T cells, or bulk PBMC T cells (not recorded which). The CDR3 loop reads CASSLLGTVNYGYTF.